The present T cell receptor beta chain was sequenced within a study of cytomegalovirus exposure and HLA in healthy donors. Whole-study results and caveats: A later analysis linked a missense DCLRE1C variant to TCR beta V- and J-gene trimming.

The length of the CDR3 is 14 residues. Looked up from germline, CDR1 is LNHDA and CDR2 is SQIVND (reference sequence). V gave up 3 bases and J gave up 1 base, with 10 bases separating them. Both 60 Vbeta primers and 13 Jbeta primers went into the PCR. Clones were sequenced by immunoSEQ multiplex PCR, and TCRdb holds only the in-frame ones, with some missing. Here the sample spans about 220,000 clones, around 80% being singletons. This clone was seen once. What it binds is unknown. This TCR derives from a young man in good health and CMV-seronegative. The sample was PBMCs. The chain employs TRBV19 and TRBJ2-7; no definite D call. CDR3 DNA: TGTGCCAGTAGTATTGGTGCCGGGTCCTACGAGCAGTACTTC. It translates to CASSIGAGSYEQYF.